What follows are 32 T cell receptor beta chains derived from one specimen sequenced in a study of blood T cell repertoires in COVID-19. TCRdb keeps only in-frame clones here, not all; method: immunoSEQ multiplex PCR. There are hundreds of thousands of clones in the sample; approximately 88% occur only once, and just under 7% lies in the top ten. Sequenced input: peripheral blood. Source of these receptors: a woman younger than 45 who had recovered from COVID-19.

The CDR3 region has the DNA TGTGCCAGCAGCCAAGGGGGGGTCGGGGGCACTGAAGCTTTCTTT. Translation gives CASSQGGVGGTEAFF. The chain couples TRBV3-1 (or the pseudogene TRBV3-2) to TRBJ1-1; perhaps TRBD1 as D (5 bases). From germline, CDR1 is LGHDT and CDR2 YNNKEL (reference sequence). The V gene lost 1 base and the J gene lost 4 bases, with 13 bases spanning the gap. The CDR3 loop spans 15 amino acids.

The genes are TRBV20-1 and TRBJ1-1; 7 nucleotides align to TRBD1. The CDR3 length is 14 residues. Losses at the gene ends were 3 bases for V and 4 bases for J; bases not matched to a gene: 8. Germline assignment: CDR1 DFQATT and CDR2 SNEGSKA (reference sequence). CDR3 loop: CSASGQAQGTEAFF. The CDR3 region has the DNA TGCAGTGCTAGTGGACAGGCCCAAGGCACTGAAGCTTTCTTT.

The rearrangement joins TRBV7-9 to TRBJ1-3; D might be TRBD1 (6 bases). With 6 bases removed from V and 0 bases from J, the gap between germline ends came to 12 bases. Germline-derived CDR1 and CDR2 are SEHNR and FQNEAQ (reference sequence). The CDR3 totals 15 residues. The CDR3 DNA follows: TGTGCCAGCAGGACCCCAGGGGTCTCTGGAAACACCATATATTTT. Amino acid sequence: CASRTPGVSGNTIYF.

The chain joins TRBV6-5 to TRBJ2-1; 9 nucleotides line up with TRBD1. Germline lookup yields CDR1 MNHEY and CDR2 SVGAGI. V trimming: 8 bases; J trimming: 6 bases; junction bases outside the gene matches: 11. The CDR3 has 15 amino acids. The chain's CDR3 is CASLGGQGFGNEQFF. The CDR3 DNA sequence: TGTGCCAGCCTTGGGGGACAGGGATTTGGCAATGAGCAGTTCTTC.

The chain carries TRBV27 and TRBJ2-7; 7 bases line up with TRBD1. Germline V gene lookup returns CDR1 MNHEY and CDR2 SMNVEV (reference sequence). J was trimmed by 0 bases and V by 3 bases; bases with no gene match: 5. There are 15 residues in the CDR3. The CDR3 is CASSFLRGLSYEQYF. The CDR3 DNA sequence: TGTGCCAGCAGTTTCTTGAGGGGGCTCTCCTACGAGCAGTACTTC.

The V call is TRBV30, the J call TRBJ2-5, with D possibly matching TRBD1 (6 bases). CDR3 length equals 15 residues. CDR1 and CDR2 (germline): GTSNPN, SVGIG (reference sequence). Deletions cut 3 bases from V and 4 bases from J, with 18 bases between. In nucleotides, the CDR3 is TGTGCCTGGAGGTCCCTCGTGGGGGCGCGAGAGACCCAGTACTTC. As protein: CAWRSLVGARETQYF.

V is TRBV10-3 and J is TRBJ2-1; 10 positions match TRBD2. With 0 bases clipped from V and 12 bases from J, the junction kept 8 bases outside the gene matches. This CDR3 is 15 amino acids long. The germline CDR1 and CDR2 sequences are ENHRY and SYGVKD. This chain's CDR3 is CAISESSLAGAGQFF. In DNA form, the CDR3 reads TGTGCCATCAGTGAGTCGAGTCTAGCGGGGGCGGGGCAGTTCTTC.

This clone was counted once. The chain is built from TRBV5-4 and TRBJ1-2; no firm D call. Trimming stripped 5 bases from V and 4 bases from J, with 15 bases between. Germline V lookup: CDR1 SGHNT, CDR2 YYREEE (reference sequence). The CDR3 runs 14 residues. The CDR3 bases are TGTGCCAGCAGTCACCAGGAGGGAGCCTATGGCTACACCTTC. This sequence encodes CASSHQEGAYGYTF.

This chain joins TRBV5-4 and TRBJ1-1, with 8 bases aligning to TRBD1. V shed 5 bases, J shed 5 bases, and the junction held 8 bases outside the gene matches. CDR3 length: 14 residues. Germline lookup yields CDR1 SGHNT and CDR2 YYREEE (reference sequence). CDR3 sequence reads: CASRLDRAGTEAFF. The CDR3 DNA sequence: TGTGCCAGCAGACTGGACAGGGCAGGGACTGAAGCTTTCTTT.

J is TRBJ1-1 and V is TRBV4-2; the match to TRBD1 covers 7 bases. Germline V gene data show CDR1 as LGHNA and CDR2 as YNFKEQ. V trimming: 1 base; J trimming: 1 base; junction bases outside the gene matches: 6. The length of the CDR3 is 16 residues. The CDR3 DNA follows: TGTGCCAGCAGCCAAGCAACCGGGACAGCGAACACTGAAGCTTTCTTT. It yields the protein CASSQATGTANTEAFF.

This chain links TRBV6-5 with TRBJ1-2; TRBD1 matches 7 bases. There are 15 residues in the CDR3. J lost 9 bases, V lost 4 bases, and 14 bases had no gene match. CDR1 is MNHEY and CDR2 is SVGAGI in the germline V gene. Here the CDR3 DNA reads TGTGCCAGCAGTTTGAGGGGGCAGGGGTTCGGGAGCTACACCTTC. Protein product: CASSLRGQGFGSYTF.

This clone was seen a single time. J is TRBJ2-3 and V is TRBV7-6, with 7 nucleotides matching TRBD2. Germline assignment: CDR1 SGHVS and CDR2 FNYEAQ. After removal of 1 base from V and 6 bases from J, the junction contained 13 bases not matched to a gene. The length of the CDR3 is 17 residues. DNA of the CDR3: TGTGCCAGCAGCTTAGGCGGGGCTAGCGGTCTGCCCGATACGCAGTATTTT. This gives the protein CASSLGGASGLPDTQYF.

To note about this clone: The junction departs from germline at one end; a sequencing error may be responsible. The CDR3 is CVSGQIYNEQFF. In nucleotides, the CDR3 is TGCGTTTCAGGACAAATCTACAATGAGCAGTTCTTC. This chain links TRBV28 with TRBJ2-1; possible D gene TRBD1, 5 bases. The germline V gene encodes CDR1 MDHEN and CDR2 SYDVKM. This CDR3 region has 12 residues.

The V call is TRBV19, the J call TRBJ1-2; D possibly corresponds to TRBD1 (5 bases). V shed 10 bases and J shed 0 bases, with 9 bases lying between them. Looked up from germline, CDR1 is LNHDA and CDR2 is SQIVND (reference sequence). The CDR3 is 12 amino acids. CDR3 sequence (DNA): TGTGCCACAACAGGTACTAACTATGGCTACACCTTC. Translated, it gives CATTGTNYGYTF.

The chain couples TRBV4-2 to TRBJ2-7; D is perhaps TRBD1 (5 bases). In germline, CDR1 is LGHNA, CDR2 YNFKEQ. Trimming shortened V by 1 base and J by 5 bases, and 6 bases separated the two germline ends. This CDR3 region has 12 residues. CDR3 coding DNA: TGTGCCAGCAGCCAAGGACAGAACGAGCAGTACTTC. Amino acid sequence: CASSQGQNEQYF.

V gene TRBV6-6 combines with J gene TRBJ2-3, with D perhaps TRBD1 (8 bases). In germline, CDR1 is MNHNY, CDR2 SVGAGI (reference sequence). The V end was cut by 7 bases, the J end by 5 bases, with 16 bases between. The CDR3 runs 14 residues. CDR3 in amino acids: CASKITGGGDTQYF. CDR3 bases: TGTGCCAGCAAAATTACAGGGGGGGGAGATACGCAGTATTTT.

The rearrangement joins TRBV7-8 to TRBJ2-5; D might be TRBD2 (6 bases). This CDR3 comprises 17 residues. V was shortened by 5 bases and J by 5 bases, with 24 bases between the two germline ends. CDR1 is SGHVS and CDR2 is FQNEAQ in the germline V gene. The CDR3 sequence is CASSPTRGSSIFETQYF. DNA of the CDR3: TGTGCCAGCAGCCCAACTCGGGGGAGCAGTATCTTTGAGACCCAGTACTTC.

The chain uses TRBV9 and TRBJ2-5; TRBD2 agrees at 11 bases. The CDR3 runs 15 residues. V was pared by 5 bases and J by 4 bases, with 7 bases of the junction left unmatched. Germline CDR1 SGDLS, CDR2 YYNGEE. CDR3 sequence: CASSPSGGYVETQYF. The CDR3 region has the DNA TGTGCCAGCAGTCCTAGCGGGGGGTACGTAGAGACCCAGTACTTC. Filled out from reference TRBV9 and TRBJ2-5, the complete variable domain reads DSGVTQTPKHLITATGQRVTLRCSPRSGDLSVYWYQQSLDQGLQFLIQYYNGEERAKGNILERFSAQQFPDLHSELNLSSLELGDSALYFCASSPSGGYVETQYFGPGTRLLVL.

The V and J genes are TRBV19 and TRBJ1-2; 8 bases match TRBD1. J lost 7 bases, V lost 7 bases, and 14 bases had no gene match. The CDR3 is 15 residues long. The germline gives CDR1 LNHDA, CDR2 SQIVND (reference sequence). The CDR3 loop is CASTPSRTGLIGYTF. The CDR3 nucleotides read TGTGCCAGTACTCCCTCCCGGACAGGGCTTATTGGCTACACCTTC. Full variable domain (rest looked up from reference TRBV19 and TRBJ1-2): DGGITQSPKYLFRKEGQNVTLSCEQNLNHDAMYWYRQDPGQGLRLIYYSQIVNDFQKGDIAEGYSVSREKKESFPLTVTSAQKNPTAFYLCASTPSRTGLIGYTFGSGTRLTVV.

The rearrangement uses TRBV4-2 and TRBJ1-6; D gene uncertain. CDR3 size: 15 residues. Germline V gives CDR1 LGHNA, CDR2 YNFKEQ. Trimming left V 3 bases short and J 0 bases short, with 6 bases between. The DNA for the CDR3 is TGTGCCAGCAGCCAGAGATCCTCCTATAATTCACCCCTCCACTTT. This encodes CASSQRSSYNSPLHF.

The chain is built from TRBV28 and TRBJ1-1; 8 bases line up with TRBD1. The germline CDR1 and CDR2 sequences are MDHEN and SYDVKM. This CDR3 spans 16 amino acids. Trimming removed 2 bases from V and 4 bases from J; junction bases left unmatched: 9. The CDR3 bases are TGTGCCAGCAGTTTAGGGCCAGGGGGCTGGGGCACTGAAGCTTTCTTT. It is translated as CASSLGPGGWGTEAFF.

The chain links TRBV5-5 to TRBJ1-1; possibly TRBD1 for D (5 bases). Trimming stripped 3 bases from V and 8 bases from J, with 17 bases between. Per germline, CDR1 SGHKS and CDR2 YYEKEE (reference sequence). This CDR3 comprises 14 residues. The CDR3 here is CASSWFWAGPEAFF. The CDR3, as DNA: TGTGCCAGCAGCTGGTTCTGGGCAGGGCCCGAAGCTTTCTTT. The full variable domain, rest sourced from reference TRBV5-5 and TRBJ1-1, is DAGVTQSPTHLIKTRGQQVTLRCSPISGHKSVSWYQQVLGQGPQFIFQYYEKEERGRGNFPDRFSARQFPNYSSELNVNALLLGDSALYLCASSWFWAGPEAFFGQGTRLTVV.

This clone has a single count. At the DNA level, this CDR3 is encoded by other sequences in the same sample as well. The chain uses TRBV28 and TRBJ2-7; no clear D. With 3 bases removed from V and 4 bases from J, the gap between germline ends came to 7 bases. Per the germline V gene, CDR1 is MDHEN and CDR2 is SYDVKM. This CDR3 comprises 12 residues. CDR3 residues: CASSFYSYEQYF. The DNA for the CDR3 is TGTGCCAGCAGTTTCTACAGTTACGAGCAGTACTTC.

This clone has a single count. The V and J genes are TRBV9 and TRBJ1-6; 9 bases are shared with TRBD1. J was trimmed by 0 bases and V by 3 bases; bases with no gene match: 7. Germline CDR1 reads SGDLS; CDR2 reads YYNGEE. The CDR3 spans 18 residues. The chain's CDR3 is CASSATGTGSSYNSPLHF. The CDR3 bases are TGTGCCAGCAGCGCCACCGGGACAGGGAGCTCCTATAATTCACCCCTCCACTTT.

This chain links TRBV7-3 with TRBJ1-6; D remains unclear. This CDR3 has 15 residues. Germline loops: CDR1 SGHTA, CDR2 FQGTGA. V was pared by 1 base and J by 3 bases, with 7 bases between. DNA of the CDR3: TGTGCCAGCAGCTTAATGGCAGACTATAATTCACCCCTCCACTTT. As protein: CASSLMADYNSPLHF. The whole variable domain, remainder taken from reference TRBV7-3 and TRBJ1-6, is GAGVSQTPSNKVTEKGKYVELRCDPISGHTALYWYRQSLGQGPEFLIYFQGTGAADDSGLPNDRFFAVRPEGSVSTLKIQRTERGDSAVYLCASSLMADYNSPLHFGNGTRLTVT.

This clone appeared a few times. The genes are TRBV2 and TRBJ1-6, with D perhaps TRBD1 (5 bases). Germline V gives CDR1 SNHLY, CDR2 FYNNEI. The CDR3 contains 16 residues. Between the trimmed V and J ends, which lost 1 base and 3 bases, there was a span of 10 bases. The CDR3 region is CASSEVRGNYNSPLHF. CDR3 sequence (DNA): TGTGCCAGCAGTGAAGTTCGGGGGAACTATAATTCACCCCTCCACTTT.

This chain connects TRBV18 to TRBJ2-5; maybe TRBD1 (5 bases). The CDR3 has 14 residues. V shed 2 bases and J shed 4 bases, with 11 bases lying between them. Looked up from germline, CDR1 is KGHSH and CDR2 is LQKENI. The chain's CDR3 is CASSPSQGRETQYF. DNA of the CDR3: TGTGCCAGCTCACCATCCCAGGGTAGAGAGACCCAGTACTTC.

The table lists this clone with a few counts. The chain carries TRBV15 and TRBJ1-5, with D unresolved. Germline assignment: CDR1 LNHNV and CDR2 YYDKDF (reference sequence). This CDR3 is 13 amino acids long. V was shortened by 5 bases and J by 11 bases, with 16 bases between the two germline ends. The CDR3 sequence is CATSQELSRAQHF. The CDR3 DNA reads as TGTGCCACCAGCCAGGAGCTCTCGCGGGCCCAGCATTTT.

The chain carries TRBV18 and TRBJ1-3, with D unresolved. Trimming stripped 5 bases from V and 4 bases from J, with 9 bases between. Germline assignment: CDR1 KGHSH and CDR2 LQKENI. This CDR3 is built from 13 residues. CDR3 bases: TGTGCCAGCTCAGACACTAGCGGAAACACCATATATTTT. This translates into CASSDTSGNTIYF.

The rearrangement joins TRBV5-5 to TRBJ1-2; TRBD1 might be the D (5 bases). With 1 base removed from V and 2 bases from J, the gap between germline ends came to 15 bases. The CDR3 is 16 amino acids. Germline V gene lookup returns CDR1 SGHKS and CDR2 YYEKEE (reference sequence). CDR3: CASSLSPGGGNYGYTF. The CDR3 DNA reads as TGTGCCAGCAGCTTGTCCCCCGGGGGAGGCAACTATGGCTACACCTTC. Filled out from reference TRBV5-5 and TRBJ1-2, the complete variable domain reads DAGVTQSPTHLIKTRGQQVTLRCSPISGHKSVSWYQQVLGQGPQFIFQYYEKEERGRGNFPDRFSARQFPNYSSELNVNALLLGDSALYLCASSLSPGGGNYGYTFGSGTRLTVV.

This chain joins TRBV10-3 and TRBJ1-6; D call uncertain. The V end lost 2 bases, the J end lost 8 bases, and 7 bases lay between the germline ends. Germline CDR1 and CDR2: ENHRY and SYGVKD. This CDR3 has 13 residues. Written as DNA, the CDR3 is TGTGCCATCAGTGAGAATCGAGATTCACCCCTCCACTTT. Its translation is CAISENRDSPLHF.

The rearrangement links TRBV6-5 to TRBJ1-4, with D possibly being TRBD1 (5 bases). Germline loops: CDR1 MNHEY, CDR2 SVGAGI. The CDR3 length is 15 residues. The germline V and J ends were trimmed by 5 bases and 6 bases, with 16 bases remaining between them. The CDR3 reads CASSRNGLRDEKLFF. DNA for the CDR3: TGTGCCAGCAGTCGAAACGGGCTCAGGGATGAAAAACTGTTTTTT.